This T cell receptor beta chain derives from a study of blood T cell repertoires in COVID-19. Trimming cost V 4 bases and J 4 bases, with 14 bases left between them. CDR3 length equals 15 residues. CDR1 and CDR2 from the germline V gene are SGHTA and FQGNSA. Assay used: immunoSEQ multiplex PCR; TCRdb lists only in-frame clones, some missing. The sample lists hundreds of thousands of clones, more than 75% seen once, with approximately 4.6% in the top ten. The study drew participants aged about 18 to 95 years from 20 to 30 US areas. The V and J genes are TRBV7-2 and TRBJ1-3; D possibly corresponds to TRBD1 (5 bases). The sequence came from a man aged 30 to 39 with acute COVID-19. The sample was PBMCs or T cells enriched from blood (not recorded which). The CDR3, as DNA: TGTGCCAGCAGCTCCGTCCAGGGACTCGGAAACACCATATATTTT. Translated, it gives CASSSVQGLGNTIYF.